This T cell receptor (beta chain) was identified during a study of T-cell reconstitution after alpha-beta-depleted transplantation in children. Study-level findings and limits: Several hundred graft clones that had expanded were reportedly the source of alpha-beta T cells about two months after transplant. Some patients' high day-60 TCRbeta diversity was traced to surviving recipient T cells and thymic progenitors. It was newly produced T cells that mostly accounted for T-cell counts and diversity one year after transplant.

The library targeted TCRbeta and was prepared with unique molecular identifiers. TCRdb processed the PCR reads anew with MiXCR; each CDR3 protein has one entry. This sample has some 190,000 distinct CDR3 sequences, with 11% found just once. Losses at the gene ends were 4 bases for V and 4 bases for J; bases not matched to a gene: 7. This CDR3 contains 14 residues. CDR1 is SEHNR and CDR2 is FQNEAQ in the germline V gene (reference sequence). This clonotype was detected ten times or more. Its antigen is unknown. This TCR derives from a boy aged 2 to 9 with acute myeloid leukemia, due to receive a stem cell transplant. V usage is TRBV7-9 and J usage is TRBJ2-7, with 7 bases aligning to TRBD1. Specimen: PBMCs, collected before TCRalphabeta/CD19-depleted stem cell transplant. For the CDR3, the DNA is TGTGCCAGCAGCTCATTTACAGGGGTTTACGAGCAGTACTTC. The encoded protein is CASSSFTGVYEQYF.